Shown below are 25 T cell receptor beta chains from a single sample sequenced in a study of high-grade serous ovarian cancer treatment subgroups. Tumor samples were taken before definitive surgery or chemotherapy. Produced via immunoSEQ multiplex PCR; TCRdb's table is partial and in-frame only. The sample lists 7,000 or so clones, 60% to 80% occurring once. Material: tumor tissue. The origin of the receptors is a human donor with high-grade serous ovarian cancer.

This clone has only one observation. The J gene is TRBJ2-1, the V gene TRBV27, with TRBD2 identical over 11 bases. Losses at the gene ends were 0 bases for V and 6 bases for J; bases not matched to a gene: 4. From germline, CDR1 is MNHEY and CDR2 SMNVEV (reference sequence). The CDR3 is 16 residues long. CDR3 DNA sequence: TGTGCCAGCAGTTTATCACTAGCGGGGGAGACCAATGAGCAGTTCTTC. Its translation is CASSLSLAGETNEQFF.

The sample holds one count of this clone. The V and J genes are TRBV28 and TRBJ2-3, with D hard to call. CDR1 and CDR2 (germline): MDHEN, SYDVKM. The CDR3 is 13 amino acids. V was shortened by 1 base and J by 3 bases, with 5 bases between the two germline ends. In nucleotides, the CDR3 is TGTGCCAGCAGTTTATTAGGGACAGATACGCAGTATTTT. Protein product: CASSLLGTDTQYF.

The chain employs TRBV7-2 and TRBJ1-4, with D maybe TRBD1 (5 bases). Germline CDR1 is SGHTA and CDR2 is FQGNSA. There are 13 residues in the CDR3. Trimming removed 8 bases from V and 5 bases from J, with 12 bases in between. CDR3 residues: CASALGGNEKLFF. CDR3 DNA sequence: TGTGCCAGCGCCCTGGGGGGGAATGAAAAACTGTTTTTT.

This clone was counted only a few times. This chain joins TRBV19 and TRBJ1-6; no clear D gene. This CDR3 comprises 12 residues. Trimming took 7 bases from V and 7 from J, leaving 8 bases between them. Per germline, CDR1 LNHDA and CDR2 SQIVND (reference sequence). The CDR3 spells CASTTGNSPLHF. The CDR3 DNA is TGTGCCAGTACGACCGGGAATTCACCCCTCCACTTT.

This chain joins TRBV11-2 and TRBJ2-3; maybe TRBD2 (6 bases). The CDR3 runs to 14 residues. Deletions cut 4 bases from V and 6 bases from J, with 14 bases between. CDR1 and CDR2 (germline): SGHAT, FQNNGV. The CDR3 region is CASSSWDSTDTQYF. In DNA, the CDR3 is TGTGCCAGCAGCTCTTGGGACTCAACTGATACGCAGTATTTT.

This clone has just one count. The chain couples TRBV29-1 to TRBJ1-4, with D maybe TRBD1 (5 bases). The germline V gene has CDR1 SQVTM and CDR2 ANQGSEA. CDR3 length equals 13 residues. V was cut by 7 bases and J by 6 bases, with 15 bases left in between. In DNA form, the CDR3 reads TGCAGCGCTGTCAGGGCTTCTGATGAAAAACTGTTTTTT. Translation gives CSAVRASDEKLFF.

This sequence joins TRBV11-2 and TRBJ2-7; 7 nucleotides align to TRBD1. V trimming: 6 bases; J trimming: 5 bases; junction bases outside the gene matches: 10. This CDR3 comprises 14 residues. Germline loops: CDR1 SGHAT, CDR2 FQNNGV. DNA for the CDR3: TGTGCCAGCAGTTTACTGGGGACAGTCCACGAGCAGTACTTC. Residues: CASSLLGTVHEQYF.

This sequence joins TRBV30 and TRBJ1-6; 7 bases agree with TRBD1. The length of the CDR3 is 14 residues. Germline V gives CDR1 GTSNPN, CDR2 SVGIG (reference sequence). V was clipped by 3 bases and J by 7 bases; unmatched bases: 6. The chain's CDR3 is CAWRTGQTNSPLHF. Here the CDR3 DNA reads TGTGCCTGGAGGACGGGACAGACAAATTCACCCCTCCACTTT. Drawing the rest from reference TRBV30 and TRBJ1-6, the complete variable domain is SQTIHQWPATLVQPVGSPLSLECTVEGTSNPNLYWYRQAAGRGLQLLFYSVGIGQISSEVPQNLSASRPQDRQFILSSKKLLLSDSGFYLCAWRTGQTNSPLHFGNGTRLTVT.

The chain employs TRBV4-1 and TRBJ1-3; tentatively, D is TRBD1 (6 bases). This CDR3 comprises 15 residues. V was shortened by 1 base and J by 4 bases, with 11 bases between the two germline ends. The germline V gene has CDR1 MGHRA and CDR2 YSYEKL. The chain's CDR3 is CASSQVPGAGNTIYF. The CDR3 DNA sequence: TGCGCCAGCAGCCAAGTCCCAGGGGCCGGAAACACCATATATTTT.

In DNA, the CDR3 is TGTGCCAGCAGCAGATGGACGGATGGAAACACCATATATTTT. Translating gives CASSRWTDGNTIYF. This sequence joins TRBV5-6 and TRBJ1-3; D ambiguous. Germline assignment: CDR1 SGHDT and CDR2 YYEEEE. Trimming took off 4 bases at V and 3 bases at J, with 11 bases between the two ends. This CDR3 comprises 14 residues.

This clone was detected once. This chain links TRBV19 with TRBJ2-3; maybe TRBD2 (6 bases). CDR1 is LNHDA and CDR2 is SQIVND in the germline V gene (reference sequence). V lost 5 bases, J lost 3 bases, and 15 bases lay in between. CDR3 length equals 15 residues. The CDR3, as DNA: TGTGCCAGTAGTGCCCGACTGGGGGGAACAGATACGCAGTATTTT. Encoded protein: CASSARLGGTDTQYF.

This chain connects TRBV6-1 to TRBJ1-1; possibly TRBD1 for D (5 bases). Germline CDR1 and CDR2: MNHNS and SASEGT. Trimming pared 4 bases from V and 5 bases from J, leaving 17 bases between. This CDR3 contains 15 residues. The CDR3 coding sequence is TGTGCCAGCAGTGTTTTTCCGGTTGGGGGAACTGAAGCTTTCTTT. Its protein product is CASSVFPVGGTEAFF.

This chain uses TRBV7-3 with TRBJ2-1, with unresolved D. Per germline, CDR1 SGHTA and CDR2 FQGTGA. The germline V and J ends were trimmed by 4 bases and 0 bases, with 10 bases remaining between them. The CDR3 totals 15 residues. CDR3: CASSSQMSSYNEQFF. CDR3 bases: TGTGCCAGCAGCTCACAAATGAGCTCCTACAATGAGCAGTTCTTC.

This chain joins TRBV5-6 and TRBJ2-2; no definite D call. CDR1 and CDR2 (germline): SGHDT, YYEEEE. V lost 6 bases to trimming and J lost 3 bases, with 18 bases between them. The CDR3 contains 16 residues. CDR3 DNA sequence: TGTGCCAGCAACGACGGAACCCCTCTGGACACCGGGGAGCTGTTTTTT. Protein: CASNDGTPLDTGELFF. Complete variable domain (other parts from reference TRBV5-6 and TRBJ2-2): DAGVTQSPTHLIKTRGQQVTLRCSPKSGHDTVSWYQQALGQGPQFIFQYYEEEERQRGNFPDRFSGHQFPNYSSELNVNALLLGDSALYLCASNDGTPLDTGELFFGEGSRLTVL.

The genes are TRBV4-1 and TRBJ1-1, with a possible D match to TRBD1 (6 bases). The V and J ends lost 3 bases and 0 bases respectively, with 8 bases between them. The CDR3 spans 14 residues. Germline loops: CDR1 MGHRA, CDR2 YSYEKL. CDR3 in DNA: TGCGCCAGCAGCCATCCAGGGGTGAACACTGAAGCTTTCTTT. Protein sequence: CASSHPGVNTEAFF.

This chain uses TRBV7-8 with TRBJ1-4; D is uncertain. Trimming left V 5 bases short and J 7 bases short, with 14 bases between. This CDR3 comprises 14 residues. CDR1 and CDR2 (germline): SGHVS, FQNEAQ. CDR3 residues: CASSQDNDFEKLFF. CDR3 in DNA: TGTGCCAGCAGCCAAGACAACGATTTTGAAAAACTGTTTTTT.

The chain recombines TRBV6-1 with TRBJ1-3; D unclear. Trimming stripped 4 bases from V and 0 bases from J, with 13 bases between. The germline CDR1 and CDR2 sequences are MNHNS and SASEGT. CDR3 length: 16 residues. CDR3 DNA sequence: TGTGCCAGCAGTGTGGTAGCAGGAAGCTCTGGAAACACCATATATTTT. Its protein is CASSVVAGSSGNTIYF.

The V call is TRBV4-1, the J call TRBJ2-2; TRBD2 aligns across 10 bases. The CDR3 has 16 amino acids. The V and J ends lost 1 base and 6 bases, in that order; junction bases with no gene match: 5. Germline CDR1 and CDR2: MGHRA and YSYEKL. CDR3 sequence: CASSQGSGGAAGELFF. For the CDR3, the DNA is TGCGCCAGCAGCCAAGGAAGCGGGGGGGCCGCCGGGGAGCTGTTTTTT.

The chain employs TRBV5-6 and TRBJ2-1; 8 bases agree with TRBD2. The CDR3 has 14 residues. Germline V gene sequence: CDR1 SGHDT, CDR2 YYEEEE. Trimming removed 2 bases from V and 8 bases from J; junction bases left unmatched: 6. CDR3 in DNA: TGTGCCAGCAGCTTAAGCGGGGGTCTCTATGAGCAGTTCTTC. Translated: CASSLSGGLYEQFF.

The rearrangement joins TRBV19 to TRBJ1-5, with 9 bases identical to TRBD1. CDR1 is LNHDA, CDR2 SQIVND, per germline (reference sequence). The CDR3 consists of 17 residues. Trimming took 4 bases from V and 2 from J; bases not matched to a gene: 9. The CDR3 region is CASSTWTGAEGNQPQHF. The CDR3 DNA reads as TGTGCCAGTAGTACCTGGACAGGGGCCGAGGGCAATCAGCCCCAGCATTTT.

This clone appeared a single time. The CDR3 region is CASSLSPEKLAGSSYNEQFF. In DNA, the CDR3 is TGTGCCAGCAGCTTGTCTCCCGAGAAACTAGCGGGAAGCTCCTACAATGAGCAGTTCTTC. This chain links TRBV5-4 with TRBJ2-1; TRBD2 aligns across 10 bases. Germline V gene lookup returns CDR1 SGHNT and CDR2 YYREEE (reference sequence). After removal of 1 base from V and 0 bases from J, the junction contained 13 bases not matched to a gene. The length of the CDR3 is 20 residues.

The table lists this clone with a few counts. The chain links TRBV7-9 to TRBJ1-5; D is unresolved. CDR3 length: 14 residues. Trimming took 0 bases from V and 11 from J, leaving 14 bases between them. The germline V gene encodes CDR1 SEHNR and CDR2 FQNEAQ (reference sequence). The CDR3, as DNA: TGTGCCAGCAGCTTAGCGGACGGCCCAGTGGCCCAGCATTTT. As protein: CASSLADGPVAQHF.

Worth noting for this clone: Relative to the germline gene, one junction end is altered; a read error may explain this. The V call is TRBV9, the J call TRBJ1-5; no firm D call. This CDR3 is 16 amino acids long. CDR1 SGDLS and CDR2 YYNGEE come from the germline V gene. DNA for the CDR3: TGCGCCAGCAGCGTAGCTACAAGGGTCGTTTGTCAGCCCCAGCATTTT. Amino acids: CASSVATRVVCQPQHF. The variable domain in full, with the rest retrieved from reference TRBV9 and TRBJ1-5, is DSGVTQTPKHLITATGQRVTLRCSPRSGDLSVYWYQQSLDQGLQFLIQYYNGEERAKGNILERFSAQQFPDLHSELNLSSLELGDSALYFCASSVATRVVCQPQHFGDGTRLSIL.

This clone was counted only a few times. CDR3 sequence (DNA): TGTGCCAGCACAGCGCAGGGGAACACTGAAGCTTTCTTT. As protein: CASTAQGNTEAFF. The V call is TRBV2, the J call TRBJ1-1; D is perhaps TRBD1 (5 bases). This CDR3 has 13 amino acids. CDR1 and CDR2 from the germline V gene are SNHLY and FYNNEI. With 7 bases removed from V and 1 base from J, the gap between germline ends came to 10 bases.

About this clone itself: At one end the junction does not follow the germline gene, possibly because of a read error. The J gene is TRBJ1-2, the V gene TRBV7-9; no firm D call. The CDR3 is made up of 14 amino acids. Germline V gives CDR1 SEHNR, CDR2 FQNEAQ (reference sequence). The CDR3 DNA reads TGCGCCAGCAGCCAGTACGGCGGTAACTATGGCTACACCTTC. Translating it yields CASSQYGGNYGYTF.